This record looks at one T cell receptor beta chain sequence and its context. Its antigen is currently unknown. Its ends do not fully match the called genes, so a read error is possible. CDR1 is LNHDA and CDR2 is SQIVND in the germline V gene (reference sequence). The CDR3 length is 15 residues. The sample belongs to a study of vaccination and CD4 T cells after COVID-19. Described treatment: approximately nine-day PBMC culture with coronavirus spike peptide pools or control peptides (ViraFEST assay). Sequencing of cultured CD4+ T cell DNA used the Oncomine TCR Beta short-read assay. TCRdb ran MiXCR on the PCR reads and lists one entry per CDR3 protein. Of about 15,000 distinct CDR3 sequences in the sample, approximately 48% were seen once.

This clonotype originated in a human donor who had recovered from COVID-19. The chain couples TRBV19 to TRBJ1-1; 7 bases match TRBD1. Sequencing input: CD4+ T cells from blood, cultured in vitro. CDR3 sequence (DNA): TGTGCCAGTAGCCTAATACAGGGGTTGAAGACTGAAGCTTTCTTT. Amino acid sequence: CASSLIQGLKTEAFF.